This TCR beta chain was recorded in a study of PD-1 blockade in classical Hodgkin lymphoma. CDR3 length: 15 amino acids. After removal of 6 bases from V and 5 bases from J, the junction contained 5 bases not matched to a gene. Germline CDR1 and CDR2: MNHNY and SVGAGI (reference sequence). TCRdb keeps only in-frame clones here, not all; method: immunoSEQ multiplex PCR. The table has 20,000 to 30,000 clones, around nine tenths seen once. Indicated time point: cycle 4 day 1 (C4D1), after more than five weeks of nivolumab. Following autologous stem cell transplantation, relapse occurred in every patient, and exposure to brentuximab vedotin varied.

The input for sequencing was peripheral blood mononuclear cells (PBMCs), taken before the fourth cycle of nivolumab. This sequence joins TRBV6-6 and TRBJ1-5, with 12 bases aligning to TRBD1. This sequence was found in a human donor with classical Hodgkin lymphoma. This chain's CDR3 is CASREGTGGYQPQHF. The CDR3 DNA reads TGTGCCAGCAGGGAGGGGACAGGGGGCTATCAGCCCCAGCATTTT.